A single sample is the source of the 22 T cell receptor beta chains below, sequenced in a study of neurological immune-mediated disorders. TCRdb reanalysed the 5' RACE reads using MiXCR and keeps one entry per CDR3 protein. The repertoire consists of some 30,000 distinct CDR3 sequences, with under 25% occurring once and the leading ten covering 16%. Material: PBMCs. Receptors were obtained from a woman aged 55 to 70 in good health.

In its sample, this clonotype was seen many times. The DNA for the CDR3 is TGTGCCAGCAGCTTAACTCGACTAGCGGGGGCCACCGGGGAGCTGTTTTTT. This translates into CASSLTRLAGATGELFF. The chain has TRBV7-8 and TRBJ2-2; 12 bases are shared with TRBD2. Looked up from germline, CDR1 is SGHVS and CDR2 is FQNEAQ. The CDR3 runs to 17 residues. After removal of 2 bases from V and 4 bases from J, the junction contained 5 bases not matched to a gene.

The V gene is TRBV2, the J gene TRBJ2-3, with TRBD1 matching 10 bases. Germline V gene lookup returns CDR1 SNHLY and CDR2 FYNNEI. The V gene end was trimmed by 6 bases and the J gene end by 6 bases; junction bases not matched to a gene: 3. The CDR3 loop spans 13 amino acids. CDR3 residues: CASSRDRGDTQYF. The DNA for the CDR3 is TGTGCCAGCAGCCGGGACAGGGGCGATACGCAGTATTTT.

This clonotype was found many times. This rearrangement joins TRBV9 to TRBJ1-2; no clear D. CDR3 size: 13 residues. Germline CDR1 and CDR2: SGDLS and YYNGEE. The V end was cut by 3 bases, the J end by 4 bases, with 10 bases between. The DNA for the CDR3 is TGTGCCAGCAGCGAAGTGACGGGCTATGGCTACACCTTC. Encoded protein: CASSEVTGYGYTF.

This clonotype was seen many times. The chain links TRBV5-6 to TRBJ2-1; D not certain. The CDR3 length is 15 residues. Deletions cut 5 bases from V and 1 base from J, with 13 bases between. Germline CDR1 is SGHDT and CDR2 is YYEEEE. The CDR3 DNA is TGTGCCAGCAGGGAGACACTTCGGTCCTACAATGAGCAGTTCTTC. Protein sequence: CASRETLRSYNEQFF.

This clonotype turned up a few times. V is TRBV5-1 and J is TRBJ2-1; weak D call: TRBD2 (6 bases). This CDR3 has 16 amino acids. Looked up from germline, CDR1 is SGHRS and CDR2 is YFSETQ. With 0 bases removed from V and 10 bases from J, the gap between germline ends came to 20 bases. The CDR3 is CASSLDPTSNLFEQFF. In nucleotides, the CDR3 is TGCGCCAGCAGCTTGGACCCGACTAGTAACCTATTCGAGCAGTTCTTC. Looking up the rest from reference TRBV5-1 and TRBJ2-1 gives the full variable domain: KAGVTQTPRYLIKTRGQQVTLSCSPISGHRSVSWYQQTPGQGLQFLFEYFSETQRNKGNFPGRFSGRQFSNSRSEMNVSTLELGDSALYLCASSLDPTSNLFEQFFGPGTRLTVL.

This clonotype came up many times. This sequence joins TRBV28 and TRBJ2-3; tentatively, D is TRBD2 (6 bases). V was trimmed by 6 bases and J by 0 bases, leaving 13 bases between them. Germline assignment: CDR1 MDHEN and CDR2 SYDVKM. The CDR3 sequence is 15 residues long. CDR3 sequence: CASSDAGFSTDTQYF. The CDR3 region has the DNA TGTGCCAGCAGCGATGCGGGGTTTAGCACAGATACGCAGTATTTT. Drawing the rest from reference TRBV28 and TRBJ2-3, the complete variable domain is DVKVTQSSRYLVKRTGEKVFLECVQDMDHENMFWYRQDPGLGLRLIYFSYDVKMKEKGDIPEGYSVSREKKERFSLILESASTNQTSMYLCASSDAGFSTDTQYFGPGTRLTVL.

On this clonotype itself: This may be a read error, as it is one base from a much larger clone. This likely comes from a read error, as the CDR3 has no conserved phenylalanine or tryptophan at its end. The CDR3 reads CASSPGQRYGYTS. CDR3 DNA sequence: TGTGCCAGCAGCCCGGGACAGAGATATGGCTACACCTCC. J is TRBJ1-2 and V is TRBV28; 7 bases match TRBD1. The J segment lost 5 bases and the V segment lost 6 bases, leaving 6 bases of the junction unmatched. Germline V gene lookup returns CDR1 MDHEN and CDR2 SYDVKM. CDR3 length: 13 amino acids.

With respect to this clonotype: This could be a read error, since a much larger clone is one nucleotide away. The V gene is TRBV14, the J gene TRBJ1-1; D possibly corresponds to TRBD1 (6 bases). The CDR3 spans 14 residues. The germline CDR1 and CDR2 sequences are SGHDN and FVKESK. The DNA of the CDR3 is TGTGTCAGCAGCGAGACAGGTGGAAACACTGAAGCTTTCTTT. As protein: CVSSETGGNTEAFF.

The J gene is TRBJ2-5, the V gene TRBV29-1, with D possibly matching TRBD2 (5 bases). This CDR3 comprises 12 residues. CDR1 is SQVTM and CDR2 is ANQGSEA in the germline V gene. Trimming removed 4 bases from V and 4 bases from J, with 10 bases in between. Written as DNA, the CDR3 is TGCAGCGTTGCGGGAATAGGAGAGACCCAGTACTTC. Translation gives CSVAGIGETQYF. The full variable domain, in which reference TRBV29-1 and TRBJ2-5 provide the parts outside the CDR3, is SAVISQKPSRDICQRGTSLTIQCQVDSQVTMMFWYRQQPGQSLTLIATANQGSEATYESGFVIDKFPISRPNLTFSTLTVSNMSPEDSSIYLCSVAGIGETQYFGPGTRLLVL.

The sample holds many counts of this clonotype. The rearrangement uses TRBV7-2 and TRBJ2-5; TRBD2 matches 14 bases. Looked up from germline, CDR1 is SGHTA and CDR2 is FQGNSA. The trim removed 5 bases at V and 3 bases at J, leaving 11 bases unmatched. CDR3 size: 18 residues. The CDR3 DNA sequence: TGTGCCAGCAGCCTCGGGACTAGCGGGAGAGGTTCGAAAGAGACCCAGTACTTC. Translating it yields CASSLGTSGRGSKETQYF.

V usage is TRBV27 and J usage is TRBJ2-7; D may be TRBD1 (6 bases). CDR1 is MNHEY, CDR2 SMNVEV, per germline (reference sequence). The ends were cut back, 4 bases at V and 0 bases at J, with 13 bases in the middle. This CDR3 contains 15 residues. The CDR3 here is CASSSNTGYSYEQYF. Here the CDR3 DNA reads TGTGCCAGCAGTTCCAATACAGGGTACTCCTACGAGCAGTACTTC.

This clonotype was observed many times. The chain uses TRBV28 and TRBJ2-1, with TRBD2 as a possible D gene (6 bases). Looked up from germline, CDR1 is MDHEN and CDR2 is SYDVKM. V dropped 4 bases and J dropped 2 bases, with 21 bases sitting between them. CDR3 length: 18 amino acids. Written as DNA, the CDR3 is TGTGCCAGCAGTTCTCCCATAGTAGGGACTCTCACCTACAATGAGCAGTTCTTC. Amino acid sequence: CASSSPIVGTLTYNEQFF.

This clonotype occurred a few times. This chain links TRBV2 with TRBJ2-5, with D perhaps assigned TRBD1 or TRBD2 (5 bases each). This CDR3 has 12 amino acids. The V gene's germline CDR1 is SNHLY and CDR2 FYNNEI. V lost 5 bases, J lost 4 bases, and 8 bases lay in between. The CDR3 bases are TGTGCCAGCAGTTCAGGGAGAGAGACCCAGTACTTC. This codes for CASSSGRETQYF. The complete variable domain, with remaining parts taken from reference TRBV2 and TRBJ2-5, reads EPEVTQTPSHQVTQMGQEVILRCVPISNHLYFYWYRQILGQKVEFLVSFYNNEISEKSEIFDDQFSVERPDGSNFTLKIRSTKLEDSAMYFCASSSGRETQYFGPGTRLLVL.

This clonotype appeared many times. This sequence joins TRBV7-2 and TRBJ2-2; D remains unclear. The V gene's germline CDR1 is SGHTA and CDR2 FQGNSA. The CDR3 sequence is 16 residues long. Trimming stripped 1 base from V and 0 bases from J, with 9 bases between. CDR3 DNA sequence: TGTGCCAGCAGCTTAGGGATCTTAGCGAACACCGGGGAGCTGTTTTTT. Protein sequence: CASSLGILANTGELFF.

This clonotype was counted at least ten times. This sequence joins TRBV12-3 or TRBV12-4 and TRBJ2-2, with D perhaps being TRBD1 or TRBD2 (5 bases each). The CDR3 totals 15 residues. V shed 3 bases and J shed 5 bases, with 13 bases lying between them. CDR3 bases: TGTGCCAGCAGTTTCGGTCAGGGAGAAACCGGGGAGCTGTTTTTT. Protein: CASSFGQGETGELFF.

The rearrangement uses TRBV11-2 and TRBJ2-1; D could derive from TRBD1 or TRBD2 (6 bases each). Germline V lookup: CDR1 SGHAT, CDR2 FQNNGV. The CDR3 contains 17 residues. Trimming removed 2 bases at V and 1 base at J, with 15 bases between. Here the CDR3 reads CASSLIGGIQSYNEQFF. The CDR3 DNA sequence: TGTGCCAGCAGCTTAATCGGGGGCATCCAGTCCTACAATGAGCAGTTCTTC.

This chain connects TRBV7-2 to TRBJ2-7; no clear D gene. The CDR3 is made up of 12 amino acids. Trimming shortened V by 5 bases and J by 5 bases, and 10 bases separated the two germline ends. Germline CDR1 SGHTA, CDR2 FQGNSA. CDR3 bases: TGTGCCAGCAGCCCCGGGTGGAACGAGCAGTACTTC. Translated: CASSPGWNEQYF.

This clonotype was found many times. V gene TRBV27 combines with J gene TRBJ2-7, with D maybe TRBD1 (5 bases). Trimming removed 4 bases from V and 3 bases from J, with 10 bases in between. Germline values: CDR1 MNHEY, CDR2 SMNVEV (reference sequence). The CDR3 spans 13 residues. CDR3 DNA sequence: TGTGCCAGCAGTTACCGACAGAACTACGAGCAGTACTTC. This sequence encodes CASSYRQNYEQYF.

Ten or more counts support this clonotype. The chain joins TRBV3-1 to TRBJ2-7; no firm D call. CDR3 length equals 11 residues. Germline CDR1 LGHDT, CDR2 YNNKEL (reference sequence). V dropped 8 bases and J dropped 2 bases, with 7 bases sitting between them. DNA for the CDR3: TGTGCCAGCGGCCTTCCCTACGAGCAGTACTTC. Translating gives CASGLPYEQYF.

This clonotype was observed at least ten times. V gene TRBV15 combines with J gene TRBJ1-4; D call uncertain. Trimming removed 0 bases from V and 5 bases from J, with 4 bases in between. CDR1 and CDR2 (germline): LNHNV, YYDKDF (reference sequence). This CDR3 is built from 13 residues. Written as DNA, the CDR3 is TGTGCCACCAGCAGAGATAGGAATGAAAAACTGTTTTTT. Protein: CATSRDRNEKLFF. Together with reference TRBV15 and TRBJ1-4, the CDR3 gives the full variable domain: DAMVIQNPRYQVTQFGKPVTLSCSQTLNHNVMYWYQQKSSQAPKLLFHYYDKDFNNEADTPDNFQSRRPNTSFCFLDIRSPGLGDTAMYLCATSRDRNEKLFFGSGTQLSVL.

This clonotype was seen many times. The chain combines TRBV15 with TRBJ2-2, with 8 bases aligning to TRBD2. Germline CDR1 and CDR2: LNHNV and YYDKDF (reference sequence). The V gene end was trimmed by 7 bases and the J gene end by 0 bases; junction bases not matched to a gene: 10. The CDR3 covers 17 residues. The CDR3 here is CATNPLAGGANTGELFF. The CDR3 nucleotides read TGTGCCACCAACCCTCTGGCGGGAGGCGCGAACACCGGGGAGCTGTTTTTT.

This clonotype was observed at least ten times. This rearrangement joins TRBV7-2 to TRBJ1-6; TRBD1 aligns across 8 bases. The CDR3 runs 15 residues. Germline V gene data show CDR1 as SGHTA and CDR2 as FQGNSA. The V gene end was trimmed by 6 bases and the J gene end by 8 bases; junction bases not matched to a gene: 9. CDR3 region: CASRPGGGRYSPLHF. The CDR3 nucleotides read TGTGCCAGCAGGCCAGGGGGCGGGAGGTATTCACCCCTCCACTTT.